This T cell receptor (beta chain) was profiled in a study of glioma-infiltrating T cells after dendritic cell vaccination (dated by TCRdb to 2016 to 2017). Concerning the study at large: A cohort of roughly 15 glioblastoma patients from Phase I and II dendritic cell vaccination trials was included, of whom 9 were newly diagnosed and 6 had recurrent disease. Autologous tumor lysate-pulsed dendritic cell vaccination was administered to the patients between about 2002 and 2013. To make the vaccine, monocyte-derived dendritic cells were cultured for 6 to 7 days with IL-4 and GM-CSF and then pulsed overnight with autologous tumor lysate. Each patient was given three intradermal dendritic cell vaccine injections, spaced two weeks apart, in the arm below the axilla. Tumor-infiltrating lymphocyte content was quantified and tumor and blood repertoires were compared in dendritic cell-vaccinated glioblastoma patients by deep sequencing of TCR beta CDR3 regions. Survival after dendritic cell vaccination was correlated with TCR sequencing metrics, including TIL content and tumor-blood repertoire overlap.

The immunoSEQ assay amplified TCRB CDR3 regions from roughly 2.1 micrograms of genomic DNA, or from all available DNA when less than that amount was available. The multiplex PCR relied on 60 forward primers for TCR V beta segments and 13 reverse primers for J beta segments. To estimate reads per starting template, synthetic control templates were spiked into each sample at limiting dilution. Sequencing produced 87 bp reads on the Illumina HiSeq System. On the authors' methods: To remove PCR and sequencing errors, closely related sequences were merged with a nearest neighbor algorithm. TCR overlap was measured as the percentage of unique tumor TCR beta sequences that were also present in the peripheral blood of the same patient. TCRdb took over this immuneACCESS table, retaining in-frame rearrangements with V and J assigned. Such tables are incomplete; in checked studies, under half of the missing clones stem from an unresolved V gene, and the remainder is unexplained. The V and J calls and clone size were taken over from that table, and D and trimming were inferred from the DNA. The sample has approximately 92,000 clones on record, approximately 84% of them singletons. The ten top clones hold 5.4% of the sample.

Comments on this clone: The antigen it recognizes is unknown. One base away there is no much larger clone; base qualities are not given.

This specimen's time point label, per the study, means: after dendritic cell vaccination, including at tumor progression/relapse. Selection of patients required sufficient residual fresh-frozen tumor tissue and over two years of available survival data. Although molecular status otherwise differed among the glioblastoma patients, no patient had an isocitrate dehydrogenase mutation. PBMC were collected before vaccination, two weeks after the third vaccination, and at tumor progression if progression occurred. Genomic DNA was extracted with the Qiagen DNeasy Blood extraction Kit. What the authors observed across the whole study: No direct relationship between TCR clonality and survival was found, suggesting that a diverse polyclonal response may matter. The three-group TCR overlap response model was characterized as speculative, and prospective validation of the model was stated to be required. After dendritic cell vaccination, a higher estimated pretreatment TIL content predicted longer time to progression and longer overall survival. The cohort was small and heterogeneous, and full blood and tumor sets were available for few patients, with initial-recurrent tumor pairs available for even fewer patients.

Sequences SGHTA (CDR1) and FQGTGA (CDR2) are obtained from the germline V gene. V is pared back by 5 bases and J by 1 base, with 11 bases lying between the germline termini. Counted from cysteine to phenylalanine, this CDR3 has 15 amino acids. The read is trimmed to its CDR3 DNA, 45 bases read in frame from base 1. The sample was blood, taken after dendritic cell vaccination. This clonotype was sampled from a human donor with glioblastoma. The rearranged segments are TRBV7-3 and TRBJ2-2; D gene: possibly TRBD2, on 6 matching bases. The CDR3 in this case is CASSVGRGNTGELFF. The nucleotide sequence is TGTGCCAGCAGCGTGGGGCGGGGGAACACCGGGGAGCTGTTTTTT.